This T cell receptor beta chain was identified in a study of cytomegalovirus exposure and HLA in healthy donors. Germline assignment: CDR1 SGHRS and CDR2 YFSETQ. The length of the CDR3 is 13 residues. V was pared by 7 bases and J by 3 bases, with 14 bases between. It was with 60 Vbeta and 13 Jbeta primers that the PCR ran. Generated by immunoSEQ multiplex PCR, the TCRdb table keeps only in-frame clones and is missing some. The sample gives roughly 140,000 clones, roughly 81% of which show up once; less than 2.5% is in the top ten. The chain links TRBV5-1 to TRBJ2-7; D is unclear. This receptor was identified in a woman under 30 in good health and CMV-seronegative. Sequences were obtained from PBMCs. The CDR3 region has the DNA TGCGCCAGCCGGCTGGGCCCTCGCTACGAGCAGTACTTC. Residues: CASRLGPRYEQYF. The variable domain in full, completed from reference TRBV5-1 and TRBJ2-7, reads KAGVTQTPRYLIKTRGQQVTLSCSPISGHRSVSWYQQTPGQGLQFLFEYFSETQRNKGNFPGRFSGRQFSNSRSEMNVSTLELGDSALYLCASRLGPRYEQYFGPGTRLTVT.